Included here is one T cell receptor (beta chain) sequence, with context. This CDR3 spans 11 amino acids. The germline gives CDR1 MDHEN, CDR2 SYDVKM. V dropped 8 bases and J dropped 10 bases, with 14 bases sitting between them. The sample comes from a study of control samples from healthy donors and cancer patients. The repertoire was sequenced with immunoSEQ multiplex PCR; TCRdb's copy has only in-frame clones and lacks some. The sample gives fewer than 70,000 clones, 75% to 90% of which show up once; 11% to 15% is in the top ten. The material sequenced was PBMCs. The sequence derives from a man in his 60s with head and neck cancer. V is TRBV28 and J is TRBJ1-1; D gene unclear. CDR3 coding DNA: TGTGCCAGCCGAACATTCTCAGGAGCTTTCTTT. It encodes CASRTFSGAFF. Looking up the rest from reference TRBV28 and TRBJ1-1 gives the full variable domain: DVKVTQSSRYLVKRTGEKVFLECVQDMDHENMFWYRQDPGLGLRLIYFSYDVKMKEKGDIPEGYSVSREKKERFSLILESASTNQTSMYLCASRTFSGAFFGQGTRLTVV.